Each of the 26 T cell receptor beta chains below was sequenced from the same sample in a study of beta chain features in type 1 diabetes. The investigators reverse transcribed all of the isolated RNA, so they sequenced expressed TCRB transcripts. Method: immunoSEQ multiplex PCR; TCRdb's copy keeps in-frame clones and lacks some. Of about 220,000 clones in the sample, 11% were seen once. The sequenced sample was central memory CD4+ T cells from blood. Receptors were obtained from a man younger than 30 in good health.

This chain connects TRBV6-6 to TRBJ1-1; tentative D call: TRBD1 (5 bases). Looked up from germline, CDR1 is MNHNY and CDR2 is SVGAGI (reference sequence). This CDR3 spans 14 amino acids. Trimming took 6 bases from V and 5 from J, leaving 16 bases between them. Here the CDR3 reads CASRISGGSTEAFF. DNA of the CDR3: TGTGCCAGCAGAATCTCTGGGGGGAGTACTGAAGCTTTCTTT.

The sample holds many counts of this clone. The V gene is TRBV7-6, the J gene TRBJ2-7; D could derive from TRBD1 or TRBD2 (5 bases each). V gave up 0 bases and J gave up 3 bases, with 15 bases separating them. The CDR3 covers 16 residues. Germline V CDR1 and CDR2: SGHVS, FNYEAQ. CDR3 sequence: CASSLAALGAGYEQYF. Written as DNA, the CDR3 is TGTGCCAGCAGCTTAGCTGCTCTAGGGGCGGGCTACGAGCAGTACTTC.

This clone has more than one count but fewer than ten. The J gene is TRBJ2-7, the V gene TRBV5-1, with 9 bases matching TRBD1. This CDR3 comprises 14 residues. CDR1 is SGHRS and CDR2 is YFSETQ in the germline V gene. After removal of 0 bases from V and 2 bases from J, the junction contained 0 bases not matched to a gene. CDR3 nucleotide sequence: TGCGCCAGCAGCTTGGGGGACAGGGCCTACGAGCAGTACTTC. It specifies CASSLGDRAYEQYF.

V is TRBV7-3 and J is TRBJ2-1; D remains ambiguous. The CDR3 length is 13 residues. The germline V gene has CDR1 SGHTA and CDR2 FQGTGA. Trimming shortened V by 8 bases and J by 2 bases, and 10 bases separated the two germline ends. This CDR3 is CASGGTAYNEQFF. In DNA form, the CDR3 reads TGTGCCAGCGGCGGCACAGCCTACAATGAGCAGTTCTTC.

The chain couples TRBV4-2 to TRBJ2-5; tentative D call: TRBD2 (5 bases). Trimming pared 0 bases from V and 9 bases from J, leaving 11 bases between. CDR3 length: 13 residues. CDR1 is LGHNA, CDR2 YNFKEQ, per germline. The CDR3 here is CASSQDLERSQYF. The CDR3 region has the DNA TGTGCCAGCAGCCAAGATCTTGAGCGGTCCCAGTACTTC.

At least ten counts were recorded for this clone. The V call is TRBV7-2, the J call TRBJ2-5, with D tentatively TRBD2 (5 bases). The germline gives CDR1 SGHTA, CDR2 FQGNSA. The ends were cut back, 1 base at V and 4 bases at J, with 16 bases in the middle. The CDR3 is 16 residues long. CDR3 coding DNA: TGTGCCAGCAGCTTAGAGGCTCCGGGATGGGGAGAGACCCAGTACTTC. Protein sequence: CASSLEAPGWGETQYF.

In this sample, this clone turned up a few times. The chain combines TRBV2 with TRBJ2-3; no definite D call. The CDR3 loop spans 13 amino acids. The V gene's germline CDR1 is SNHLY and CDR2 FYNNEI. With 2 bases removed from V and 9 bases from J, the gap between germline ends came to 12 bases. CDR3 loop: CASSETVAPTQYF. The CDR3 DNA reads TGTGCCAGCAGTGAAACTGTTGCTCCCACGCAGTATTTT.

The chain carries TRBV30 and TRBJ2-7, with D perhaps TRBD1 or TRBD2 (5 bases each). CDR1 is GTSNPN and CDR2 is SVGIG in the germline V gene (reference sequence). Trimming pared 3 bases from V and 3 bases from J, leaving 12 bases between. The length of the CDR3 is 13 residues. CDR3 residues: CAWRGDHFYEQYF. The DNA for the CDR3 is TGTGCCTGGAGAGGGGACCATTTCTACGAGCAGTACTTC.

This clone was counted many times. This sequence joins TRBV18 and TRBJ2-1; D gene uncertain. The V gene lost 5 bases and the J gene lost 7 bases, with 12 bases spanning the gap. Germline CDR1 and CDR2: KGHSH and LQKENI. This CDR3 has 13 amino acids. The CDR3 DNA sequence: TGTGCCAGCTCAGGTTCTCAGGAGAATGAGCAGTTCTTC. It yields the protein CASSGSQENEQFF.

This clone has more than one count but fewer than ten. This chain joins TRBV25-1 and TRBJ1-2; 7 bases are a match to TRBD1. Germline-derived CDR1 and CDR2 are MGHDK and SYGVNS. V trimming: 4 bases; J trimming: 5 bases; junction bases outside the gene matches: 13. The CDR3 is 16 residues long. The DNA of the CDR3 is TGTGCCAGCAGTGGTTATTGGACAGGCCAAACATATGGCTACACCTTC. Translation: CASSGYWTGQTYGYTF.

The CDR3 loop reads CASSSSWQRNQPQHF. CDR3 DNA: TGTGCCAGCAGCAGCTCGTGGCAGCGAAATCAGCCCCAGCATTTT. The V gene is TRBV7-8, the J gene TRBJ1-5, with D unclear. Trimming left V 5 bases short and J 4 bases short, with 15 bases between. Germline V gene lookup returns CDR1 SGHVS and CDR2 FQNEAQ. The CDR3 covers 15 residues.

This sequence joins TRBV18 and TRBJ2-7, with TRBD2 matching over 8 bases. The germline V gene has CDR1 KGHSH and CDR2 LQKENI. V trimming: 0 bases; J trimming: 5 bases; junction bases outside the gene matches: 9. The CDR3 is made up of 16 amino acids. The CDR3 DNA sequence: TGTGCCAGCTCACCACCCTCGGGAGGGGGTTTAAACGAGCAGTACTTC. This encodes CASSPPSGGGLNEQYF.

The gene calls are TRBV7-9 and TRBJ2-5; 9 nucleotides line up with TRBD1. V gave up 6 bases and J gave up 5 bases; unmatched junction bases: 13. CDR1 is SEHNR, CDR2 FQNEAQ, per germline (reference sequence). This CDR3 region has 16 residues. The CDR3 region has the DNA TGTGCCAGCAGACGCCCGGGACAGGGCGATTTGGAGACCCAGTACTTC. Translating it yields CASRRPGQGDLETQYF.

The gene calls are TRBV4-3 and TRBJ2-1, with 10 bases fitting TRBD2. Unmatched junction bases numbered 6, after V lost 0 bases and J lost 1 base. CDR1 LGHNA and CDR2 YSLEER come from the germline V gene. The CDR3 runs to 18 residues. The CDR3 bases are TGCGCCAGCAGCCAAGATGTCTTAGCGGGGGGATCCTACAATGAGCAGTTCTTC. This sequence encodes CASSQDVLAGGSYNEQFF.

This clone came up a few times. This chain uses TRBV5-6 with TRBJ2-6; the D is unclear. Germline V gene data show CDR1 as SGHDT and CDR2 as YYEEEE. The CDR3 runs 15 residues. The germline V and J ends were trimmed by 0 bases and 0 bases, with 4 bases remaining between them. The CDR3 is CASSLGGSGANVLTF. CDR3 DNA: TGTGCCAGCAGCTTGGGAGGCTCTGGGGCCAACGTCCTGACTTTC.

V and J are TRBV29-1 and TRBJ1-1; D call uncertain. Germline values: CDR1 SQVTM, CDR2 ANQGSEA. Trimming cost V 7 bases and J 5 bases, with 11 bases left between them. The CDR3 covers 11 residues. The CDR3 sequence is CSAVVATEAFF. The CDR3 DNA reads as TGCAGCGCCGTTGTAGCAACTGAAGCTTTCTTT.

V and J are TRBV29-1 and TRBJ2-1, with D possibly TRBD2 on 5 matching bases. The CDR3 has 13 amino acids. Trimming stripped 7 bases from V and 7 bases from J, with 17 bases between. The germline CDR1 and CDR2 sequences are SQVTM and ANQGSEA. CDR3 amino acids: CSATGLTRNEQFF. CDR3 DNA: TGCAGCGCTACTGGACTCACCCGTAATGAGCAGTTCTTC.

The gene calls are TRBV30 and TRBJ1-2; no definite D call. V was shortened by 5 bases and J by 6 bases, with 16 bases between the two germline ends. Germline CDR1 and CDR2: GTSNPN and SVGIG (reference sequence). This CDR3 spans 13 amino acids. The CDR3: CAWSQRADNGYTF. The CDR3 DNA follows: TGTGCCTGGTCTCAGAGGGCGGATAATGGCTACACCTTC.

This clone showed up just a few times. The chain joins TRBV11-2 to TRBJ2-6, with TRBD1 identical over 8 bases. CDR3 size: 17 residues. V shed 4 bases, J shed 4 bases, and the junction held 9 bases outside the gene matches. Germline loops: CDR1 SGHAT, CDR2 FQNNGV. CDR3 in DNA: TGTGCCAGCAGCTCATACGGACAGGGCGAAGGGGCCAACGTCCTGACTTTC. Translating gives CASSSYGQGEGANVLTF.

V usage is TRBV7-6 and J usage is TRBJ2-7; D gene uncertain. Germline CDR1 reads SGHVS; CDR2 reads FNYEAQ. The germline V and J ends were trimmed by 4 bases and 6 bases, with 13 bases remaining between them. The CDR3 covers 13 residues. CDR3 in amino acids: CASSSSSGPEQYF. For the CDR3, the DNA is TGTGCCAGCAGCTCCTCCTCGGGCCCCGAGCAGTACTTC.

This clone was counted between two and nine times. The chain employs TRBV30 and TRBJ2-1, with 14 bases lining up with TRBD2. The junction had 7 bases not matched to a gene; V was cut back by 4 bases and J by 8 bases. CDR1 is GTSNPN and CDR2 is SVGIG in the germline V gene (reference sequence). The CDR3 has 15 residues. In DNA, the CDR3 is TGTGCCTGGAACCGACTAGCGGGAGGGCCCGATGAGCAGTTCTTC. Protein: CAWNRLAGGPDEQFF.

This clone was observed a handful of times. The chain has TRBV30 and TRBJ1-5, with 9 nucleotides matching TRBD1. CDR3 size: 15 residues. The trim removed 2 bases at V and 1 base at J, leaving 3 bases unmatched. Germline values: CDR1 GTSNPN, CDR2 SVGIG (reference sequence). In DNA, the CDR3 is TGTGCCTGGAGTCCCACAGGGGGCAGCAATCAGCCCCAGCATTTT. The encoded protein is CAWSPTGGSNQPQHF. Looking up the rest from reference TRBV30 and TRBJ1-5 gives the full variable domain: SQTIHQWPATLVQPVGSPLSLECTVEGTSNPNLYWYRQAAGRGLQLLFYSVGIGQISSEVPQNLSASRPQDRQFILSSKKLLLSDSGFYLCAWSPTGGSNQPQHFGDGTRLSIL.

In this sample, this clone turned up many times. V is TRBV9 and J is TRBJ2-3, with 8 bases that match TRBD2. V dropped 0 bases and J dropped 4; count of bases not matched to a gene: 13. The V gene's germline CDR1 is SGDLS and CDR2 YYNGEE. The CDR3 totals 18 residues. CDR3 sequence: CASSVAVTSGGSPDTQYF. The CDR3 DNA reads TGTGCCAGCAGCGTAGCCGTTACTAGCGGAGGGAGTCCAGATACGCAGTATTTT.

This clone was counted only a few times. The genes are TRBV6-1 and TRBJ2-1; 9 bases map to TRBD1. J was trimmed by 8 bases and V by 6 bases; bases with no gene match: 8. This CDR3 has 14 amino acids. CDR1 MNHNS and CDR2 SASEGT come from the germline V gene. The DNA of the CDR3 is TGTGCCAGCAGGATGGACAGGGGAGGGTATGAGCAGTTCTTC. The encoded protein is CASRMDRGGYEQFF.

This clone was observed a few times. The chain couples TRBV9 to TRBJ1-5, with 8 bases lining up with TRBD1. Germline CDR1 reads SGDLS; CDR2 reads YYNGEE. The CDR3 loop spans 15 amino acids. Trimming removed 3 bases from V and 2 bases from J; junction bases left unmatched: 4. The CDR3 is CASSATGVGNQPQHF. The CDR3 nucleotides read TGTGCCAGCAGCGCGACAGGGGTGGGCAATCAGCCCCAGCATTTT.

In its sample, this clone was seen many times. The CDR3 sequence: CASSQGGWQFF. The CDR3 nucleotides read TGTGCCAGCAGCCAAGGAGGATGGCAGTTCTTC. V usage is TRBV14 and J usage is TRBJ2-1; D is unresolved. With 1 base removed from V and 12 bases from J, the gap between germline ends came to 7 bases. This CDR3 contains 11 residues. Germline CDR1 is SGHDN and CDR2 is FVKESK.